Described below is a single T cell receptor beta chain sequence and its context. Antigen: not known. The V end was cut by 4 bases, the J end by 7 bases, with 11 bases between. Germline V gene sequence: CDR1 SQVTM, CDR2 ANQGSEA. This CDR3 is built from 12 residues. The TCRbeta library was prepared with unique molecular identifiers. TCRdb fed the PCR reads into MiXCR, producing one record per CDR3 protein. The sample contains 500,000 or so distinct CDR3 sequences, more than 9.5% of which appear only once. The data stem from a study of T-cell reconstitution after alpha-beta-depleted transplantation in children. Study-wide results and limits: Reportedly, roughly two months post-transplant, alpha-beta T cells arose from several hundred expanded graft clones.

This receptor was taken from a female patient aged 2 to 10 who had a stem cell transplant for aplastic anemia, so the T cells may come from the graft donor. Sequencing used PBMCs, mostly from graft donor cells, obtained 180 days after TCRalphabeta/CD19-depleted stem cell transplant. The chain joins TRBV29-1 to TRBJ2-1, with D perhaps TRBD1 or TRBD2 (5 bases each). CDR3 bases: TGCAGCGTTGGTGGGGGTGGGAATGAGCAGTTCTTC. Amino acids: CSVGGGGNEQFF.